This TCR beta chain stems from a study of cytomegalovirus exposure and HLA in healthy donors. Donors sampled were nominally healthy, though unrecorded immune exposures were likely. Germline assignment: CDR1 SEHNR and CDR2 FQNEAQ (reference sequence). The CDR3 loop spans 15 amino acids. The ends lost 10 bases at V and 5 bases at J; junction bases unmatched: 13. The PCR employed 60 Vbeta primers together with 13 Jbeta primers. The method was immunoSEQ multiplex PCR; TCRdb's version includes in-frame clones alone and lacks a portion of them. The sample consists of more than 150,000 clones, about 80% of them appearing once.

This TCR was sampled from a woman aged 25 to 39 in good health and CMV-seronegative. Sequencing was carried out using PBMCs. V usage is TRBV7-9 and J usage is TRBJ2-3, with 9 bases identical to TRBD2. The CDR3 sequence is CATINVSGGVDTQYF. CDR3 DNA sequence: TGTGCCACGATCAACGTTAGCGGGGGTGTAGATACGCAGTATTTT.